This T cell receptor beta chain comes out of a study of blood T cell repertoires in COVID-19. CDR1 is SGHDN, CDR2 FVKESK, per germline. After removal of 4 bases from V and 7 bases from J, the junction contained 15 bases not matched to a gene. There are 17 residues in the CDR3. Individuals drawn from 24 US areas were roughly 18 to 95 years old. Assignments of participants to cohorts depended upon their own reported clinical history. Sequencing was performed with immunoSEQ multiplex PCR; in TCRdb, only in-frame clones are kept and a portion is missing. The sample consists of under 350,000 clones, 65% to 90% of them appearing once.

The sequence was obtained from a woman aged 40 to 49 with acute COVID-19. The rearrangement uses TRBV14 and TRBJ2-1, with 8 bases identical to TRBD2. Sequences were obtained from PBMCs or T cells enriched from blood (not recorded which). For the CDR3, the DNA is TGTGCCAGCAGCCTCCCAAACCAGCGGGAGTATAGGAATGAGCAGTTCTTC. It specifies CASSLPNQREYRNEQFF.